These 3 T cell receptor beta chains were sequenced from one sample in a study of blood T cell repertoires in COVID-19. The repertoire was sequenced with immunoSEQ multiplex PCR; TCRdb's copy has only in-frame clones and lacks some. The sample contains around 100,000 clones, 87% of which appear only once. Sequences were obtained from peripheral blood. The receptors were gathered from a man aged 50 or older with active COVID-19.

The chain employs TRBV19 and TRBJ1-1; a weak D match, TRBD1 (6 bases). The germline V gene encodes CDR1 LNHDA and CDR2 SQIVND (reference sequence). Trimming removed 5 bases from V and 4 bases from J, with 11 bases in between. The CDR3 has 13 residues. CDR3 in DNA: TGTGCCAGTAGTGCTACAGGGATCACTGAAGCTTTCTTT. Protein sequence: CASSATGITEAFF.

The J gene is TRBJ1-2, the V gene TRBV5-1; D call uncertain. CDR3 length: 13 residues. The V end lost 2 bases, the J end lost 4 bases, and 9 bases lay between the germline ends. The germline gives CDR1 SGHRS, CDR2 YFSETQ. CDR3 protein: CASSLRGSYGYTF. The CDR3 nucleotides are TGCGCCAGCAGCTTACGGGGAAGCTATGGCTACACCTTC.

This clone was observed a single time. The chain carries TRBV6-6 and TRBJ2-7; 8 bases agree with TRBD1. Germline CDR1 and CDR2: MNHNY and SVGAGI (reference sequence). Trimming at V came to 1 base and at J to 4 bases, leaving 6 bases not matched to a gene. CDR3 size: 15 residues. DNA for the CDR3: TGTGCCAGCAGTTACTGGGAGGACAGGGATTACGAGCAGTACTTC. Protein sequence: CASSYWEDRDYEQYF.